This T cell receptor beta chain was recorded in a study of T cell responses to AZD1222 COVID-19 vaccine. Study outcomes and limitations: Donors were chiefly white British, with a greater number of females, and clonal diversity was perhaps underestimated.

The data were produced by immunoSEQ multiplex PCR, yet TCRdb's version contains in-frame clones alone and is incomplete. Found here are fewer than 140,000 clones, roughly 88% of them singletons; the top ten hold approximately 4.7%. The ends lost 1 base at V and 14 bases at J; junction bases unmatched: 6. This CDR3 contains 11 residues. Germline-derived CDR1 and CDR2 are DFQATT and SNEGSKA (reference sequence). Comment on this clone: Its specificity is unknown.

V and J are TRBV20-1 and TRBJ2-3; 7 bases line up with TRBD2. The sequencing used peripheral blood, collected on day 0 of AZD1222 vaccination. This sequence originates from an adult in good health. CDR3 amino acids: CSARVGGSRYF. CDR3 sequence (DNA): TGCAGTGCTAGAGTGGGGGGGAGCCGGTATTTT.